Shown below are 3 T cell receptor beta chains from a single sample sequenced in a study of T cell responses to AZD1222 COVID-19 vaccine. The method was immunoSEQ multiplex PCR; TCRdb's version includes in-frame clones alone and lacks a portion of them. The sample holds 120,000 or so clones, about 90% seen once. The specimen was peripheral blood, collected on day 0 of AZD1222 vaccination. The origin of the receptors is an adult in good health.

About this clone itself: Other DNA sequences in this specimen translate into the identical CDR3. The chain uses TRBV12-3 or TRBV12-4 and TRBJ1-3; D not certain. V lost 6 bases and J lost 0, with 0 bases in between. The CDR3 covers 11 residues. The CDR3 nucleotides are TGTGCCAGCAGCTCTGGAAACACCATATATTTT. It is translated as CASSSGNTIYF.

This sequence joins TRBV18 and TRBJ1-2; TRBD1 is a possible D gene (5 bases). The V gene's germline CDR1 is KGHSH and CDR2 LQKENI. The CDR3 has 15 residues. V was pared by 1 base and J by 4 bases, with 13 bases between. The CDR3 coding sequence is TGTGCCAGCTCACCACAGGACTGGGGGATCTATGGCTACACCTTC. The encoded protein is CASSPQDWGIYGYTF.

The chain employs TRBV4-1 and TRBJ1-3; D gene uncertain. CDR3 length: 14 amino acids. V gave up 4 bases and J gave up 0 bases, with 7 bases separating them. Germline CDR1 and CDR2: MGHRA and YSYEKL. The CDR3 sequence: CASSPGRSGNTIYF. The CDR3 region has the DNA TGCGCCAGCAGCCCCGGACGCTCTGGAAACACCATATATTTT.